These 9 T cell receptor beta chains were all obtained from the same sample, sequenced in a study of response to subunit inactivated influenza vaccine. From the RT-PCR reads, TCRdb called clonotypes with MiXCR, one entry per CDR3 protein. The sample yields roughly 790,000 distinct CDR3 sequences, 20% to 25% seen once. Sequenced here: PBMCs from blood, sampled about 5 days after vaccination. The receptor set was obtained from a man between 45 and 60 years old who received an inactivated influenza vaccine.

This clonotype was counted many times. The V gene is TRBV12-3 or TRBV12-4, the J gene TRBJ1-2; 7 positions match TRBD1. V gave up 6 bases and J gave up 7 bases; unmatched junction bases: 11. This CDR3 contains 14 residues. In DNA form, the CDR3 reads TGTGCCAGCAGACTCGGACAGGAGAGGGGTGGCTACACCTTC. It yields the protein CASRLGQERGGYTF.

This clonotype was picked up a small number of times. The V call is TRBV29-1, the J call TRBJ1-1; D not certain. Trimming took 3 bases from V and 1 from J, leaving 3 bases between them. In germline, CDR1 is SQVTM, CDR2 ANQGSEA. This CDR3 contains 11 residues. The CDR3 DNA follows: TGCAGCGTTGAGGGGAACACTGAAGCTTTCTTT. Protein product: CSVEGNTEAFF.

The gene calls are TRBV27 and TRBJ2-1; 11 nucleotides agree with TRBD2. The CDR3 sequence is 15 residues long. CDR1 is MNHEY, CDR2 SMNVEV, per germline (reference sequence). Trimming removed 7 bases from V and 7 bases from J; junction bases left unmatched: 9. The CDR3 here is CASTVAGGQGNEQFF. DNA for the CDR3: TGTGCCAGCACCGTAGCGGGGGGGCAGGGGAATGAGCAGTTCTTC.

The rearrangement links TRBV5-1 to TRBJ1-1, with D tentatively TRBD1 (6 bases). Germline CDR1 reads SGHRS; CDR2 reads YFSETQ. V was shortened by 3 bases and J by 1 base, with 13 bases between the two germline ends. The CDR3 is made up of 15 amino acids. Here the CDR3 DNA reads TGCGCCAGCAGCTCCCTGGGACACCCGAACACTGAAGCTTTCTTT. It yields the protein CASSSLGHPNTEAFF. Full variable domain (missing parts from reference TRBV5-1 and TRBJ1-1): KAGVTQTPRYLIKTRGQQVTLSCSPISGHRSVSWYQQTPGQGLQFLFEYFSETQRNKGNFPGRFSGRQFSNSRSEMNVSTLELGDSALYLCASSSLGHPNTEAFFGQGTRLTVV.

The chain couples TRBV4-3 to TRBJ2-2; 10 nucleotides agree with TRBD1. Trimming removed 4 bases from V and 5 bases from J; junction bases left unmatched: 4. Germline assignment: CDR1 LGHNA and CDR2 YSLEER. The CDR3 covers 15 residues. CDR3 sequence: CASSPGQGKTGELFF. CDR3 coding DNA: TGCGCCAGCAGCCCGGGACAGGGGAAAACCGGGGAGCTGTTTTTT.

This clonotype has more than one count but fewer than ten. V and J are TRBV24-1 and TRBJ2-1, with D maybe TRBD2 (6 bases). CDR1 is KGHDR, CDR2 SFDVKD, per germline. CDR3 length equals 13 residues. Deletions cut 10 bases from V and 7 bases from J, with 16 bases between. The CDR3 here is CATGTGVENEQFF. Written as DNA, the CDR3 is TGTGCCACAGGGACTGGGGTAGAGAATGAGCAGTTCTTC.

In its sample, this clonotype was seen many times. The rearrangement links TRBV29-1 to TRBJ2-7, with D perhaps assigned TRBD1 or TRBD2 (5 bases each). The CDR3 covers 14 residues. Germline CDR1 and CDR2: SQVTM and ANQGSEA. The V end was cut by 3 bases, the J end by 2 bases, with 14 bases between. The CDR3 region is CSVEGRGRTYEQYF. The CDR3 DNA reads TGCAGCGTTGAGGGACGCGGAAGAACCTACGAGCAGTACTTC.

The chain carries TRBV5-1 and TRBJ2-3; 10 nucleotides line up with TRBD1. CDR1 is SGHRS and CDR2 is YFSETQ in the germline V gene. The CDR3 is made up of 18 amino acids. V was pared by 0 bases and J by 4 bases, with 11 bases of the junction left unmatched. CDR3 amino acids: CASSLAPAGTGDADTQYF. DNA of the CDR3: TGCGCCAGCAGCTTGGCCCCCGCCGGGACAGGGGACGCAGATACGCAGTATTTT.

This clonotype was picked up one time. The chain carries TRBV20-1 and TRBJ2-7, with 8 bases lining up with TRBD1. J gave up 6 bases and V 5 bases, and 9 bases lay outside the gene matches. CDR3 length: 13 amino acids. Germline V gene sequence: CDR1 DFQATT, CDR2 SNEGSKA (reference sequence). CDR3 bases: TGCAGTGCTTTATCGGCTACAGGGGGCGAGCAGTACTTC. Translating it yields CSALSATGGEQYF.